The 20 T cell receptor beta chains in this list originate from one sample, sequenced in a study of cytomegalovirus exposure and HLA in healthy donors. PCR amplification relied on 60 Vbeta primers (plus 13 Jbeta primers). The method was immunoSEQ multiplex PCR; TCRdb's version includes in-frame clones alone and lacks a portion of them. The repertoire consists of about 130,000 clones, with around 73% occurring once and the leading ten covering around 1.2%. The source material was PBMCs. The receptor set was obtained from a man over 45 in good health and CMV-seronegative.

The rearrangement links TRBV2 to TRBJ2-1; D remains unclear. Germline CDR1 reads SNHLY; CDR2 reads FYNNEI. The V end lost 4 bases, the J end lost 4 bases, and 8 bases lay between the germline ends. The CDR3 is made up of 13 amino acids. CDR3 protein: CASSGPEYNEQFF. Here the CDR3 DNA reads TGTGCCAGCAGTGGACCGGAGTACAATGAGCAGTTCTTC.

CDR3 sequence (DNA): TGTGCCAGCTCACCAACATCCAAAACTAGCGGATACACAGATACGCAGTATTTT. Amino acids: CASSPTSKTSGYTDTQYF. J is TRBJ2-3 and V is TRBV18, with TRBD2 identical over 8 bases. The germline V gene encodes CDR1 KGHSH and CDR2 LQKENI. This CDR3 contains 18 residues. V was pared by 2 bases and J by 2 bases, with 12 bases of the junction left unmatched.

This clone was detected only once. The V gene is TRBV28, the J gene TRBJ2-2, with TRBD2 matching over 14 bases. The CDR3 totals 17 residues. Losses at the gene ends were 8 bases for V and 7 bases for J; bases not matched to a gene: 12. CDR1 and CDR2 (germline): MDHEN, SYDVKM. The CDR3 here is CASVQPGLAGANGELFF. In DNA, the CDR3 is TGTGCCAGCGTGCAACCGGGACTAGCGGGAGCGAACGGGGAGCTGTTTTTT.

This chain links TRBV5-4 with TRBJ2-7; 16 nucleotides line up with TRBD2. Germline V lookup: CDR1 SGHNT, CDR2 YYREEE (reference sequence). V lost 4 bases, J lost 2 bases, and 6 bases stayed unmatched. CDR3 size: 17 residues. The CDR3 nucleotides are TGTGCCAGCAGCAAGGGACTAGCGGGAGGGCCCACCTACGAGCAGTACTTC. Amino acid sequence: CASSKGLAGGPTYEQYF.

In its sample, this clone was seen a few times. V and J are TRBV7-8 and TRBJ2-7; D perhaps matches TRBD1 (5 bases). Germline loops: CDR1 SGHVS, CDR2 FQNEAQ. The ends were cut back, 1 base at V and 1 base at J, with 11 bases in the middle. The CDR3 spans 15 residues. CDR3 residues: CASSLGATGSYEQYF. In nucleotides, the CDR3 is TGTGCCAGCAGCTTAGGTGCCACAGGATCCTACGAGCAGTACTTC.

V is TRBV6-1 and J is TRBJ2-2; 8 positions agree with TRBD1. V gave up 4 bases and J gave up 7 bases; unmatched junction bases: 5. Germline V gives CDR1 MNHNS, CDR2 SASEGT. The CDR3 length is 14 residues. CDR3 nucleotides: TGTGCCAGCAGTGTAGGAACAGGGGGCGGGGAGCTGTTTTTT. Translated, it gives CASSVGTGGGELFF.

The J gene is TRBJ1-6, the V gene TRBV5-1; 8 nucleotides agree with TRBD1. This CDR3 comprises 16 residues. Germline CDR1 and CDR2: SGHRS and YFSETQ. Germline trimming cut 4 bases from V and 10 bases from J; bases unmatched to any gene: 13. The CDR3 loop is CASSQSLTGGQSPLHF. The CDR3 DNA is TGCGCCAGCAGCCAAAGCCTTACAGGGGGGCAATCACCCCTCCACTTT. The variable domain in full, completed from reference TRBV5-1 and TRBJ1-6, reads KAGVTQTPRYLIKTRGQQVTLSCSPISGHRSVSWYQQTPGQGLQFLFEYFSETQRNKGNFPGRFSGRQFSNSRSEMNVSTLELGDSALYLCASSQSLTGGQSPLHFGNGTRLTVT.

The chain employs TRBV5-4 and TRBJ2-4, with 9 bases lining up with TRBD1. From germline, CDR1 is SGHNT and CDR2 YYREEE (reference sequence). The ends lost 4 bases at V and 3 bases at J; junction bases unmatched: 5. CDR3 length equals 15 residues. The CDR3 nucleotides read TGTGCCAGCAGCCCCATGGGACAGGGCAAAAACATTCAGTACTTC. It codes for CASSPMGQGKNIQYF.

This rearrangement joins TRBV5-4 to TRBJ1-2; D is perhaps TRBD1 (5 bases). The CDR3 spans 14 residues. Germline V gene data show CDR1 as SGHNT and CDR2 as YYREEE (reference sequence). Between the trimmed V and J ends, which lost 4 bases and 4 bases, there was a span of 14 bases. The CDR3 here is CASSLTGTGYGYTF. CDR3 bases: TGTGCCAGCAGCCTAACCGGGACTGGCTATGGCTACACCTTC.

The V gene is TRBV10-2, the J gene TRBJ2-5, with D possibly matching TRBD2 (7 bases). V lost 10 bases and J 4 bases, leaving 19 bases between the germline ends. This CDR3 contains 14 residues. Per germline, CDR1 WSHSY and CDR2 SAAADI. The chain's CDR3 is CATKGGAIRETQYF. CDR3 bases: TGCGCCACCAAGGGGGGGGCAATCAGAGAGACCCAGTACTTC.

The genes are TRBV2 and TRBJ2-1; TRBD2 matches at 8 bases. There are 15 residues in the CDR3. J was trimmed by 9 bases and V by 6 bases; bases with no gene match: 13. Germline V gene data show CDR1 as SNHLY and CDR2 as FYNNEI. The CDR3 loop reads CASRPTSGTASEQFF. In DNA form, the CDR3 reads TGTGCCAGCAGGCCAACTAGCGGAACCGCGAGTGAGCAGTTCTTC.

The chain is built from TRBV19 and TRBJ2-2; no reliable D call. The V gene's germline CDR1 is LNHDA and CDR2 SQIVND (reference sequence). The V end lost 5 bases, the J end lost 0 bases, and 13 bases lay between the germline ends. The CDR3 length is 16 residues. CDR3 nucleotide sequence: TGTGCCAGTAGTTTCCTTAGTGGAGCGAACACCGGGGAGCTGTTTTTT. It codes for CASSFLSGANTGELFF. Full variable domain (outside the CDR3, taken from reference TRBV19 and TRBJ2-2): DGGITQSPKYLFRKEGQNVTLSCEQNLNHDAMYWYRQDPGQGLRLIYYSQIVNDFQKGDIAEGYSVSREKKESFPLTVTSAQKNPTAFYLCASSFLSGANTGELFFGEGSRLTVL.

In its sample, this clone was seen a few times. The chain has TRBV28 and TRBJ1-1, with D perhaps matching TRBD1 (5 bases). The ends were cut back, 1 base at V and 4 bases at J, with 10 bases in the middle. Germline-derived CDR1 and CDR2 are MDHEN and SYDVKM. This CDR3 is built from 14 residues. The CDR3 reads CASSLSDSRTEAFF. In nucleotides, the CDR3 is TGTGCCAGCAGTTTATCTGACAGCCGCACTGAAGCTTTCTTT.

This chain uses TRBV6-5 with TRBJ2-7; 13 bases match TRBD2. Trimming took 4 bases from V and 2 from J; bases not matched to a gene: 5. This CDR3 has 16 amino acids. Germline assignment: CDR1 MNHEY and CDR2 SVGAGI. This CDR3 is CASSSRTSGRPYEQYF. The CDR3, as DNA: TGTGCCAGCAGTTCACGGACTAGCGGGAGACCCTACGAGCAGTACTTC.

The chain recombines TRBV7-8 with TRBJ2-7, with 8 bases fitting TRBD2. The CDR3 extends over 16 amino acids. Germline trimming cut 5 bases from V and 2 bases from J; bases unmatched to any gene: 11. CDR1 is SGHVS, CDR2 FQNEAQ, per germline. The CDR3 DNA sequence: TGTGCCAGCAGCGTGGGTACAGCGGGAGAAACCTACGAGCAGTACTTC. Its translation is CASSVGTAGETYEQYF.

The V and J genes are TRBV5-4 and TRBJ2-5; 8 bases align to TRBD1. Germline V gene sequence: CDR1 SGHNT, CDR2 YYREEE (reference sequence). The V gene end was trimmed by 4 bases and the J gene end by 4 bases; junction bases not matched to a gene: 9. The CDR3 is 15 amino acids. CDR3 protein: CASSPGAGGGETQYF. CDR3 sequence (DNA): TGTGCCAGCAGCCCGGGGGCAGGGGGCGGAGAGACCCAGTACTTC.

This chain uses TRBV14 with TRBJ2-1; D gene uncertain. Per the germline V gene, CDR1 is SGHDN and CDR2 is FVKESK. Between the trimmed V and J ends, which lost 4 bases and 4 bases, there was a span of 11 bases. CDR3 length: 14 amino acids. CDR3 nucleotides: TGTGCCAGCAGCCTCCAGGCCTTATACAATGAGCAGTTCTTC. Translated: CASSLQALYNEQFF. Full variable domain (missing parts from reference TRBV14 and TRBJ2-1): EAGVTQFPSHSVIEKGQTVTLRCDPISGHDNLYWYRRVMGKEIKFLLHFVKESKQDESGMPNNRFLAERTGGTYSTLKVQPAELEDSGVYFCASSLQALYNEQFFGPGTRLTVL.

This rearrangement joins TRBV7-8 to TRBJ1-1, with D perhaps matching TRBD1 (5 bases). The germline V and J ends were trimmed by 6 bases and 7 bases, with 15 bases remaining between them. The CDR3 sequence is 13 residues long. Per the germline V gene, CDR1 is SGHVS and CDR2 is FQNEAQ. As DNA, the CDR3 is TGTGCCAGCAGTAACCGACAGAGACTTGAAGCTTTCTTT. This codes for CASSNRQRLEAFF.

V usage is TRBV5-1 and J usage is TRBJ2-3; maybe TRBD2 (6 bases). V lost 0 bases, J lost 6 bases, and 14 bases lay in between. CDR1 SGHRS and CDR2 YFSETQ come from the germline V gene. The CDR3 runs 15 residues. The CDR3, as DNA: TGCGCCAGCAGCTTGGGGCCGGAGGGGAGTGATACGCAGTATTTT. It translates to CASSLGPEGSDTQYF.

V and J are TRBV28 and TRBJ2-7; TRBD2 agrees at 9 bases. This CDR3 has 16 residues. The ends lost 5 bases at V and 4 bases at J; junction bases unmatched: 12. Germline V gene data show CDR1 as MDHEN and CDR2 as SYDVKM. CDR3 coding DNA: TGTGCCAGCAGTCCCTCCCAGCTAGCGGGATCGTACGAGCAGTACTTC. Protein: CASSPSQLAGSYEQYF.